This TCR beta chain was documented in a study of beta chain features in type 1 diabetes. Study-wide results and caveats: All four CD4+ subsets of Type 1 diabetes patients contained TCRB CDR3s that were moderately but significantly shorter. TCRB rearrangement may or may not be influenced by HLA type; here this remained unresolved. TCRB repertoires of naive, central memory and Treg cells appeared more similar among patients than among healthy donors.

Donors underwent one heparinised blood draw, about 0.12 L on average. CDR3 length equals 15 residues. Germline V gene lookup returns CDR1 LGHNA and CDR2 YNFKEQ. V was shortened by 7 bases and J by 4 bases, with 17 bases between the two germline ends. A single count supports this clone. Its antigen is as yet unknown. The investigators reverse transcribed all of the isolated RNA, so they sequenced expressed TCRB transcripts. About 3.9 million reads on average were seen across naive, central memory and regulatory T cell samples. Profiling relied on immunoSEQ multiplex PCR, and the TCRdb table lists in-frame clones only, not all of them. The table has some 120,000 clones, 15% to 20% seen once.

The material sequenced was central memory CD4+ T cells from blood. The receptor was isolated from a man aged 18 to 35 with type 1 diabetes. J is TRBJ1-3 and V is TRBV4-2; D ambiguous. CDR3 nucleotide sequence: TGTGCCAGCACCTTAAAATCCACAAGAGGAAACACCATATATTTT. The encoded protein is CASTLKSTRGNTIYF.